The 25 T cell receptor beta chains below come from one sample, sequenced in a study of blood T cell repertoires in COVID-19. The table came from immunoSEQ multiplex PCR; TCRdb's copy has only in-frame clones and leaves some out. The sample contains roughly 75,000 clones, more than 75% of which appear only once. Sequenced material: peripheral blood. These receptors were obtained from a woman aged 70-85 years with acute or convalescent COVID-19.

The chain couples TRBV5-1 to TRBJ2-5; 11 bases fit TRBD2. The CDR3 contains 14 residues. CDR1 and CDR2 from the germline V gene are SGHRS and YFSETQ. V was pared by 6 bases and J by 4 bases, with 5 bases of the junction left unmatched. DNA of the CDR3: TGCGCCAGCACTCCAGGACTAGCGGGAGAGACCCAGTACTTC. Translating it yields CASTPGLAGETQYF. The full variable domain, in which reference TRBV5-1 and TRBJ2-5 provide the parts outside the CDR3, is KAGVTQTPRYLIKTRGQQVTLSCSPISGHRSVSWYQQTPGQGLQFLFEYFSETQRNKGNFPGRFSGRQFSNSRSEMNVSTLELGDSALYLCASTPGLAGETQYFGPGTRLLVL.

The gene calls are TRBV11-3 and TRBJ2-1; the D gene is possibly TRBD2 (6 bases). Germline loops: CDR1 SGHNT, CDR2 YENEEA. This CDR3 contains 15 residues. Trimming removed 3 bases from V and 0 bases from J, with 9 bases in between. Written as DNA, the CDR3 is TGTGCCAGCAGCTTGGACGGGAGCTCCTACAATGAGCAGTTCTTC. It encodes CASSLDGSSYNEQFF.

The rearrangement joins TRBV19 to TRBJ2-1; the D gene is possibly TRBD2 (5 bases). Germline assignment: CDR1 LNHDA and CDR2 SQIVND (reference sequence). V was clipped by 4 bases and J by 0 bases, with 10 bases between them. The CDR3 loop spans 15 amino acids. CDR3 sequence reads: CASSTGLSSYNEQFF. CDR3 nucleotides: TGTGCCAGTAGTACCGGACTCAGCTCCTACAATGAGCAGTTCTTC.

By proportion, this clone is medium-sized. V gene TRBV7-9 combines with J gene TRBJ1-3, with D possibly TRBD1 on 5 matching bases. The CDR3 loop spans 15 amino acids. Germline V lookup: CDR1 SEHNR, CDR2 FQNEAQ (reference sequence). V shed 1 base and J shed 5 bases, with 12 bases lying between them. CDR3 nucleotides: TGTGCCAGCAGCTTAGTGGGGGGATCTAGAAACACCATATATTTT. It yields the protein CASSLVGGSRNTIYF.

The CDR3 coding sequence is TGTGCCACTAAACTACAGGGGAGCAATCAGCCCCAGCATTTT. Amino acids: CATKLQGSNQPQHF. V usage is TRBV6-5 and J usage is TRBJ1-5, with 7 nucleotides matching TRBD1. Per the germline V gene, CDR1 is MNHEY and CDR2 is SVGAGI. The CDR3 loop spans 14 amino acids. After removal of 10 bases from V and 1 base from J, the junction contained 7 bases not matched to a gene.

The chain links TRBV3-1 (or the pseudogene TRBV3-2) to TRBJ2-2, with no clear D. The CDR3 sequence is 14 residues long. Germline lookup yields CDR1 LGHDT and CDR2 YNNKEL (reference sequence). V was clipped by 2 bases and J by 7 bases, with 11 bases between them. The CDR3 DNA follows: TGTGCCAGCAGCCAATACTTTAGGAGCGGGGAGCTGTTTTTT. Amino acid sequence: CASSQYFRSGELFF.

The chain employs TRBV7-9 and TRBJ2-1; TRBD2 matches 15 bases. Germline V CDR1 and CDR2: SEHNR, FQNEAQ (reference sequence). The ends lost 5 bases at V and 9 bases at J; junction bases unmatched: 5. The CDR3 runs to 15 residues. The CDR3 sequence: CASSLGTSGGSEQFF. The CDR3 nucleotides read TGTGCCAGCAGCCTTGGGACTAGCGGGGGGAGTGAGCAGTTCTTC.

As DNA, the CDR3 is TGTGCCAGCCGGGGAAGGGCTGGCACTGAAGCTTTCTTT. Protein sequence: CASRGRAGTEAFF. The chain has TRBV7-2 and TRBJ1-1; D is unresolved. Trimming left V 8 bases short and J 4 bases short, with 14 bases between. There are 13 residues in the CDR3. CDR1 and CDR2 from the germline V gene are SGHTA and FQGNSA.

For the CDR3, the DNA is TGCAGCGCCCAAAAGGGGTTATCTGGAAACACCATATATTTT. It translates to CSAQKGLSGNTIYF. The chain has TRBV29-1 and TRBJ1-3; tentatively, D is TRBD1 (5 bases). The V end was cut by 7 bases, the J end by 1 base, with 14 bases between. The CDR3 runs to 14 residues. Germline loops: CDR1 SQVTM, CDR2 ANQGSEA.

The chain has TRBV9 and TRBJ2-2, with no clear D. V was cut by 0 bases and J by 1 base, with 7 bases left in between. Germline V gene data show CDR1 as SGDLS and CDR2 as YYNGEE. The CDR3 is made up of 15 amino acids. The CDR3 coding sequence is TGTGCCAGCAGCGTAGGGCATCAGAACACCGGGGAGCTGTTTTTT. This sequence encodes CASSVGHQNTGELFF.

Comment on this clone: The sample contains more than one DNA sequence encoding this CDR3. The chain links TRBV6-5 to TRBJ2-5; 7 bases align to TRBD1. Germline CDR1 MNHEY, CDR2 SVGAGI. The CDR3 length is 13 residues. With V trimmed by 6 bases and J by 3 bases, 4 bases remained unmatched. DNA of the CDR3: TGTGCCAGCAGAACCGGGACAGAAGAGACCCAGTACTTC. Its protein is CASRTGTEETQYF.

The genes are TRBV29-1 and TRBJ2-3; TRBD1 agrees at 8 bases. V lost 0 bases to trimming and J lost 5 bases; unmatched junction nucleotides: 19. Germline V lookup: CDR1 SQVTM, CDR2 ANQGSEA. CDR3 length equals 19 residues. CDR3: CSVEDVTPHRGVVVDTQYF. The DNA of the CDR3 is TGCAGCGTTGAAGATGTCACCCCCCACAGGGGGGTGGTTGTAGATACGCAGTATTTT.

This clone was seen more than once but under ten times. The chain uses TRBV5-4 and TRBJ2-1; 8 bases line up with TRBD1. CDR1 SGHNT and CDR2 YYREEE come from the germline V gene (reference sequence). This CDR3 is built from 15 residues. J gave up 4 bases and V 4 bases, and 7 bases lay outside the gene matches. CDR3 nucleotides: TGTGCCAGCAGCGTAGACAGGGGAAGGTACAATGAGCAGTTCTTC. As protein: CASSVDRGRYNEQFF.

J is TRBJ2-7 and V is TRBV4-1, with D unresolved. The CDR3 contains 14 residues. Germline loops: CDR1 MGHRA, CDR2 YSYEKL. The ends were cut back, 0 bases at V and 5 bases at J, with 11 bases in the middle. The CDR3: CASSQDGLSHEQYF. The CDR3 DNA reads as TGCGCCAGCAGCCAAGATGGGCTAAGCCACGAGCAGTACTTC.

This chain joins TRBV10-3 and TRBJ2-1; 7 positions match TRBD2. After removal of 4 bases from V and 7 bases from J, the junction contained 7 bases not matched to a gene. Germline values: CDR1 ENHRY, CDR2 SYGVKD. The CDR3 loop spans 14 amino acids. CDR3 nucleotide sequence: TGTGCCATCAGTGTTGGCCAGCGGGGAAATGAGCAGTTCTTC. Amino acid sequence: CAISVGQRGNEQFF.

This clone was observed a few times. V and J are TRBV27 and TRBJ2-2, with 7 nucleotides matching TRBD1. Per the germline V gene, CDR1 is MNHEY and CDR2 is SMNVEV (reference sequence). CDR3 length equals 15 residues. The J segment lost 1 base and the V segment lost 8 bases, leaving 7 bases of the junction unmatched. This chain's CDR3 is CASGISGGNTGELFF. CDR3 nucleotide sequence: TGTGCCAGCGGAATTTCAGGGGGGAACACCGGGGAGCTGTTTTTT.

A single count supports this clone. The chain combines TRBV6-5 with TRBJ2-1; TRBD1 aligns across 8 bases. The germline V gene encodes CDR1 MNHEY and CDR2 SVGAGI. The CDR3 loop spans 15 amino acids. The V segment lost 4 bases and the J segment 2 bases; nucleotides outside the gene matches: 4. The CDR3 sequence is CASSSRTGTYNEQFF. CDR3 sequence (DNA): TGTGCCAGCAGTTCTCGGACAGGGACCTACAATGAGCAGTTCTTC.

The CDR3, as DNA: TGTGCCAGCTCCCAACAGGGGAATAGCAATCAGCCCCAGCATTTT. The encoded protein is CASSQQGNSNQPQHF. This chain uses TRBV18 with TRBJ1-5; 7 nucleotides align to TRBD1. Losses at the gene ends were 6 bases for V and 0 bases for J; bases not matched to a gene: 5. The germline V gene has CDR1 KGHSH and CDR2 LQKENI. The CDR3 has 15 residues.

The CDR3 protein is CASSRDRGLQETQYF. CDR3 DNA sequence: TGTGCCAGCAGCCGCGACAGGGGGCTTCAAGAGACCCAGTACTTC. The chain couples TRBV7-2 to TRBJ2-5; 10 positions match TRBD1. CDR3 length equals 15 residues. The V segment lost 5 bases and the J segment 2 bases; nucleotides outside the gene matches: 5. In germline, CDR1 is SGHTA, CDR2 FQGNSA.

The CDR3 region has the DNA TGTGCCTCTACTACAGGGGCCGCCGCAACTAATGAAAAACTGTTTTTT. This codes for CASTTGAAATNEKLFF. The chain joins TRBV30 to TRBJ1-4; 7 nucleotides align to TRBD1. The CDR3 is 16 residues long. With 7 bases clipped from V and 0 bases from J, the junction kept 11 bases outside the gene matches. Germline CDR1 is GTSNPN and CDR2 is SVGIG (reference sequence).

This chain uses TRBV7-2 with TRBJ1-5; 9 nucleotides agree with TRBD1. The CDR3 has 15 residues. Trimming removed 4 bases from V and 4 bases from J; junction bases left unmatched: 5. CDR1 is SGHTA, CDR2 FQGNSA, per germline. The CDR3 DNA follows: TGTGCCAGCAGCTCAACAGGGGGCCTGAATCAGCCCCAGCATTTT. As protein: CASSSTGGLNQPQHF.

V and J are TRBV14 and TRBJ2-2; 10 bases map to TRBD2. The ends lost 0 bases at V and 6 bases at J; junction bases unmatched: 10. This CDR3 is built from 18 residues. CDR1 SGHDN and CDR2 FVKESK come from the germline V gene. Here the CDR3 DNA reads TGTGCCAGCAGCCAAGATCGGAGCGGGAGGGCCCTCGCCGGGGAGCTGTTTTTT. This sequence encodes CASSQDRSGRALAGELFF.

The rearrangement joins TRBV3-1 (or the pseudogene TRBV3-2) to TRBJ2-2; 7 bases are shared with TRBD2. The V gene's germline CDR1 is LGHDT and CDR2 YNNKEL (reference sequence). Germline trimming cut 5 bases from V and 4 bases from J; bases unmatched to any gene: 7. The CDR3 extends over 15 amino acids. The CDR3 DNA follows: TGTGCCAGCAGCATGGGAGGGCCGAGCACCGGGGAGCTGTTTTTT. Translating gives CASSMGGPSTGELFF.

This chain joins TRBV7-2 and TRBJ2-3; 9 nucleotides match TRBD2. The CDR3 is 16 amino acids. CDR1 and CDR2 from the germline V gene are SGHTA and FQGNSA. V dropped 1 base and J dropped 2; count of bases not matched to a gene: 4. CDR3 DNA sequence: TGTGCCAGCAGCTTAGGGCTAGCGGGGTTCACAGATACGCAGTATTTT. Protein: CASSLGLAGFTDTQYF.

The gene calls are TRBV12-3 or TRBV12-4 and TRBJ2-1, with 9 positions matching TRBD1. The V gene end was trimmed by 6 bases and the J gene end by 14 bases; junction bases not matched to a gene: 8. The CDR3 length is 12 residues. The DNA of the CDR3 is TGTGCCAGCAGCCTAGACAGGGGGTGGGAGTTCTTC. Protein sequence: CASSLDRGWEFF.